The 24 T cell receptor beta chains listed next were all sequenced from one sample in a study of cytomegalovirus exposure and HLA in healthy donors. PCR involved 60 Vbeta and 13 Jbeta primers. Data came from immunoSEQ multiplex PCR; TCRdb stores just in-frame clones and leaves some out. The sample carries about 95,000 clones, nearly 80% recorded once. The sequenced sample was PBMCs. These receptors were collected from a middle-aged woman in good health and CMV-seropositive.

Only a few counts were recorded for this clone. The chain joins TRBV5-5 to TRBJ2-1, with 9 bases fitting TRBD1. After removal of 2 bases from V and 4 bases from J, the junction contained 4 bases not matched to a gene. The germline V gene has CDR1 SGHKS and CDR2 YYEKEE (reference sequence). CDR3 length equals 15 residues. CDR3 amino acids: CASSFGGQGYNEQFF. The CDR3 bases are TGTGCCAGCAGCTTCGGGGGACAGGGATACAATGAGCAGTTCTTC.

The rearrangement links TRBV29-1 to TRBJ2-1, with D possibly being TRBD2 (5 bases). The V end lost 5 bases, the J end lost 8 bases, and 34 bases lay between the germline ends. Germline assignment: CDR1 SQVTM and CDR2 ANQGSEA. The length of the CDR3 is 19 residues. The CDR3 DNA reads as TGCAGCGTTCGGAGCGTCATGGTAGCCCCCACTAGAATTAACCATGAGCAGTTCTTC. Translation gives CSVRSVMVAPTRINHEQFF.

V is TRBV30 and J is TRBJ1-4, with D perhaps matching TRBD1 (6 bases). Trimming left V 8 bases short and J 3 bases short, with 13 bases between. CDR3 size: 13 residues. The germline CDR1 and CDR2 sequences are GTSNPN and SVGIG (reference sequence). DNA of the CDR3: TGTGCCGGGGAACAGGGAGCTAATGAAAAACTGTTTTTT. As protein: CAGEQGANEKLFF. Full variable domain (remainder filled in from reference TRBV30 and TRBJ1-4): SQTIHQWPATLVQPVGSPLSLECTVEGTSNPNLYWYRQAAGRGLQLLFYSVGIGQISSEVPQNLSASRPQDRQFILSSKKLLLSDSGFYLCAGEQGANEKLFFGSGTQLSVL.

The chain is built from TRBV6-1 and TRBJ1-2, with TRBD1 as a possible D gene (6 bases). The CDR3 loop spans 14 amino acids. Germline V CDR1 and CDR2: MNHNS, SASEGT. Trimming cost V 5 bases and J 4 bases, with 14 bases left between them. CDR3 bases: TGTGCCAGCAGTACCCCAGGGGAGCTCTATGGCTACACCTTC. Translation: CASSTPGELYGYTF.

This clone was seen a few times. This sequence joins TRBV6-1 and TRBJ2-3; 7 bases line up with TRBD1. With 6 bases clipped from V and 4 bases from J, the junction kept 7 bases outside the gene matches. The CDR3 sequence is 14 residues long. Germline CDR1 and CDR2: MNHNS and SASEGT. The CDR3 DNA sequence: TGTGCCAGCAGGGTAGAGAGGGGGCCAGATACGCAGTATTTT. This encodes CASRVERGPDTQYF.

The CDR3 DNA sequence: TGTGCCAGCAGCGACCGGGACAGGTCAGATACGCAGTATTTT. It codes for CASSDRDRSDTQYF. This chain joins TRBV7-3 and TRBJ2-3; 8 nucleotides align to TRBD1. Germline loops: CDR1 SGHTA, CDR2 FQGTGA. CDR3 length equals 14 residues. The V gene end was trimmed by 5 bases and the J gene end by 4 bases; junction bases not matched to a gene: 5. Full variable domain (rest looked up from reference TRBV7-3 and TRBJ2-3): GAGVSQTPSNKVTEKGKYVELRCDPISGHTALYWYRQSLGQGPEFLIYFQGTGAADDSGLPNDRFFAVRPEGSVSTLKIQRTERGDSAVYLCASSDRDRSDTQYFGPGTRLTVL.

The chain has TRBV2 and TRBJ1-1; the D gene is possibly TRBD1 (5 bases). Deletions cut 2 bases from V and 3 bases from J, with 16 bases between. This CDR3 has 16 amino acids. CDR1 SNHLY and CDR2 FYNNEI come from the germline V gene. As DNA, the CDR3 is TGTGCCAGCAGTGAATTGAGAAGGGGCCGGGACACTGAAGCTTTCTTT. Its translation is CASSELRRGRDTEAFF.

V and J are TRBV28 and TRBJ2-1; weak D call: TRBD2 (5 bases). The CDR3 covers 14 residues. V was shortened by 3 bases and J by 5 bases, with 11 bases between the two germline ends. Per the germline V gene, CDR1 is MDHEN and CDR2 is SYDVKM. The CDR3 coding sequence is TGTGCCAGCAGTTTGATAGCGATCGACAATGAGCAGTTCTTC. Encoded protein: CASSLIAIDNEQFF.

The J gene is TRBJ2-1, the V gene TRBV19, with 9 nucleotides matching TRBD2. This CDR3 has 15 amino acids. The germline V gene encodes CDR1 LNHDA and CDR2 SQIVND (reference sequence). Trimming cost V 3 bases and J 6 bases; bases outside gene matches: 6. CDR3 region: CASSIGAGGGNEQFF. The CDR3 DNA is TGTGCCAGTAGTATCGGAGCGGGAGGAGGCAATGAGCAGTTCTTC. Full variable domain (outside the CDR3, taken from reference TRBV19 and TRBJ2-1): DGGITQSPKYLFRKEGQNVTLSCEQNLNHDAMYWYRQDPGQGLRLIYYSQIVNDFQKGDIAEGYSVSREKKESFPLTVTSAQKNPTAFYLCASSIGAGGGNEQFFGPGTRLTVL.

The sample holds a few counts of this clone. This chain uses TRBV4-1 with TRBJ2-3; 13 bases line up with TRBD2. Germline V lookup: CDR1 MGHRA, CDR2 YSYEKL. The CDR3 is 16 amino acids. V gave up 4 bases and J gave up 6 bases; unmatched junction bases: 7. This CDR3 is CASSPRTSGSFDTQYF. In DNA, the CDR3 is TGCGCCAGCAGCCCCCGGACTAGCGGGAGTTTTGATACGCAGTATTTT.

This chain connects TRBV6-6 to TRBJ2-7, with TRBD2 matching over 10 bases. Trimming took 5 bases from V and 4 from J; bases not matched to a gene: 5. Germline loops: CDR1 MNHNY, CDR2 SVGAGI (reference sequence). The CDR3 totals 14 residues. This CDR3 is CASSRTSGLYEQYF. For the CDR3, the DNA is TGTGCCAGCAGTCGGACTAGCGGACTATACGAGCAGTACTTC.

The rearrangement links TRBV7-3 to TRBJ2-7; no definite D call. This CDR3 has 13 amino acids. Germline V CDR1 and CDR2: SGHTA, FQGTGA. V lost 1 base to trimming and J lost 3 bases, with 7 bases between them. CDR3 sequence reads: CASSLNPLYEQYF. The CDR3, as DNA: TGTGCCAGCAGCTTAAACCCACTCTACGAGCAGTACTTC.

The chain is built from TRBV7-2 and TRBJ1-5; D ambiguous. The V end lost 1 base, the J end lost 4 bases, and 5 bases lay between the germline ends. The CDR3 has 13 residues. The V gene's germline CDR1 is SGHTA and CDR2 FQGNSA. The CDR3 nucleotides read TGTGCCAGCAGCTTAGACTTAAATCAGCCCCAGCATTTT. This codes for CASSLDLNQPQHF.

CDR3 DNA: TGTGCCAGCAGCCCCGGGACAGGCTTCTACGAGCAGTACTTC. Translation: CASSPGTGFYEQYF. The chain has TRBV7-2 and TRBJ2-7; 8 nucleotides align to TRBD1. Germline CDR1 SGHTA, CDR2 FQGNSA. The junction had 6 bases not matched to a gene; V was cut back by 5 bases and J by 3 bases. The CDR3 totals 14 residues.

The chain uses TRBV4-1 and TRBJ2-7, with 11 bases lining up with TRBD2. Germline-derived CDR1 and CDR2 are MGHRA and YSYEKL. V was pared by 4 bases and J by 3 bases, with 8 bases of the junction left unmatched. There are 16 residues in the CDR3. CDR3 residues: CASSPPLAGAYYEQYF. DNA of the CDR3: TGCGCCAGCAGCCCACCACTAGCGGGAGCATACTACGAGCAGTACTTC.

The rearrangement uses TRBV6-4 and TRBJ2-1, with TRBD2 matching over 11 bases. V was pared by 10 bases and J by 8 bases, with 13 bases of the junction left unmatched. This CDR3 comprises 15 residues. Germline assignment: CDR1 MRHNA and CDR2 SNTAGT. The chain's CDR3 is CATTPLAGGSHEQFF. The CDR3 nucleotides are TGTGCCACCACCCCCCTAGCGGGAGGTTCACATGAGCAGTTCTTC.

CDR3 nucleotides: TGTGCCAGCAGTAGACAGGGACTCTCCTACGAGCAGTACTTC. As protein: CASSRQGLSYEQYF. The chain recombines TRBV6-1 with TRBJ2-7; tentative D call: TRBD1 (7 bases). The length of the CDR3 is 14 residues. Deletions cut 5 bases from V and 0 bases from J, with 11 bases between. Germline V lookup: CDR1 MNHNS, CDR2 SASEGT.

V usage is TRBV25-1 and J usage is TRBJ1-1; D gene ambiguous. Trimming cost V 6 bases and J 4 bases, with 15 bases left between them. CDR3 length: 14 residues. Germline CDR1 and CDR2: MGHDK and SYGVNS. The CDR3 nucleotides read TGTGCCAGCAGCGCCTGGGAGGGCGGCACTGAAGCTTTCTTT. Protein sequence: CASSAWEGGTEAFF.

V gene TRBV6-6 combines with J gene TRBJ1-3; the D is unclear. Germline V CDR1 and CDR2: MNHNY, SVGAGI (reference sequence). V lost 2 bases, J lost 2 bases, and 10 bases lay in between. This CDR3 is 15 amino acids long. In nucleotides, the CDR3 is TGTGCCAGCAGTTACGGCGGTGGCACTGGAAACACCATATATTTT. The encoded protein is CASSYGGGTGNTIYF.

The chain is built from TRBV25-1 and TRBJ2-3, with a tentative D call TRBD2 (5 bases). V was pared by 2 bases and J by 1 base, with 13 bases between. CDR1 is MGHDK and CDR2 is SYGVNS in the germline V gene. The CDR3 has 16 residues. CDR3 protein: CASSEVGKLGTDTQYF. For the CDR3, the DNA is TGTGCCAGCAGTGAAGTGGGAAAACTAGGCACAGATACGCAGTATTTT.

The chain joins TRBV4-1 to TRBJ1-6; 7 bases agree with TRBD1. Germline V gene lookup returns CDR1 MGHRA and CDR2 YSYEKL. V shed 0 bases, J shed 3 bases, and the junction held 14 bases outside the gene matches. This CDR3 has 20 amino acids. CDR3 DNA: TGCGCCAGCAGCCAAGAAAGAGTGTCAGAGGGGGCTGTCTATAATTCACCCCTCCACTTT. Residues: CASSQERVSEGAVYNSPLHF.

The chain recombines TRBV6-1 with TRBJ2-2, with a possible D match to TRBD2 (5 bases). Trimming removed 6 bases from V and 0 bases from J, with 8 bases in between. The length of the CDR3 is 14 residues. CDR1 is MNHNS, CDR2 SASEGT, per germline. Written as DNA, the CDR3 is TGTGCCAGCAGGGGAGCACCGAACACCGGGGAGCTGTTTTTT. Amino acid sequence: CASRGAPNTGELFF.

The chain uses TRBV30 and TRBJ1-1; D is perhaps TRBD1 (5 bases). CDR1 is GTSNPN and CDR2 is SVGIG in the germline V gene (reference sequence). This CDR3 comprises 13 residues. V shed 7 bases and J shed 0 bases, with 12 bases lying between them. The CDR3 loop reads CASTDSLNTEAFF. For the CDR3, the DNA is TGTGCCTCTACCGACAGCCTGAACACTGAAGCTTTCTTT.

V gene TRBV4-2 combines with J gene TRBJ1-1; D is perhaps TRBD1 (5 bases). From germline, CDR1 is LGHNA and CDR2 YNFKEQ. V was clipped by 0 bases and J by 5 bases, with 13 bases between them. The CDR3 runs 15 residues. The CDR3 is CASSQDHAGSTEAFF. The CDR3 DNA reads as TGTGCCAGCAGCCAAGATCATGCAGGGTCGACTGAAGCTTTCTTT.